The clone carrying this T cell receptor (beta chain) appeared a few times. Its specificity is unknown. The data stem from a study of OX40 agonist ivuxolimab in advanced cancers. About the research overall: Enrollees could have had prior anti-PD-1, anti-PD-L1 or anti-CTLA-4 therapy, which about 40% had received. General study results and limits: Among T cells, CD8+ cells averaged more expanded clones than CD4+ cells.

Trimming removed 1 base from V and 4 bases from J; junction bases left unmatched: 8. The CDR3 runs 17 residues. Germline V lookup: CDR1 MGHDK, CDR2 SYGVNS. Baseline was the first blood sampling point, followed by cycle 4 day 1 and cycle 7 day 1. Some clones are missing from TCRdb's copy, which holds only in-frame ones; the method was immunoSEQ multiplex PCR. The table has 45,000 to 55,000 clones, under 90% seen once. Specimen: CD4+ or CD8+ T cells sorted from blood, collected in a trial of the OX40 agonist ivuxolimab. This receptor was identified in an adult with an advanced solid tumor such as melanoma, head and neck, liver or kidney cancer. V gene TRBV25-1 combines with J gene TRBJ2-2; 8 bases align to TRBD1. The CDR3, as DNA: TGTGCCAGCAGTGAATTTTCGGACAGGGTTTTCACCGGGGAGCTGTTTTTT. This encodes CASSEFSDRVFTGELFF.